This T cell receptor beta chain derives from a study of T cells in Graves' hyperthyroidism and ophthalmopathy. TCR beta CDR3 regions were amplified from RNA transcripts. TCR CDR3 regions were first amplified by RT-PCR with HTBI primers. TCRdb independently ran MiXCR on the multiplex PCR reads; one entry per CDR3 protein. This table has some 500,000 distinct CDR3 sequences, around a quarter appearing once. Individuals with ophthalmopathy presented a Clinical Activity Score of at least 3, a NOSPECS grade of at least 4 and a duration under 3 months. Lactation, pregnancy, other autoimmune disease or uncontrolled infection led to exclusion of patients. The CDR3 has 17 residues. Trimming left V 8 bases short and J 3 bases short, with 26 bases between. Germline CDR1 reads SNHLY; CDR2 reads FYNNEI.

The sequence came from a woman aged 25 to 39 with Graves' ophthalmopathy. The specimen was blood. The chain carries TRBV2 and TRBJ2-7, with D unresolved. The CDR3 is CASSLGLNIWDSYEQYF. For the CDR3, the DNA is TGTGCCAGCTCCCTAGGTTTAAACATCTGGGATAGCTACGAGCAGTACTTC.